This passage covers 28 T cell receptor beta chains from one sample sequenced in a study of cytomegalovirus exposure and HLA in healthy donors. The PCR was carried out with 60 Vbeta primers and 13 Jbeta primers. The method was immunoSEQ multiplex PCR; TCRdb's version includes in-frame clones alone and lacks a portion of them. The table includes about 190,000 clones, about 83% detected once. Sequenced sample: PBMCs. The receptors were gathered from a man aged 35-49 years in good health and CMV-seropositive.

Only one count was recorded for this clone. The chain has TRBV5-1 and TRBJ2-3, with D possibly matching TRBD2 (5 bases). Germline V gene lookup returns CDR1 SGHRS and CDR2 YFSETQ. The CDR3 runs to 13 residues. V was shortened by 5 bases and J by 2 bases, with 9 bases between the two germline ends. CDR3 nucleotides: TGCGCCAGCAGGGCGGGCGACACAGATACGCAGTATTTT. This translates into CASRAGDTDTQYF.

This clone was counted between two and nine times. The chain uses TRBV14 and TRBJ2-6, with 8 positions matching TRBD1. The V segment lost 7 bases and the J segment 0 bases; nucleotides outside the gene matches: 2. From germline, CDR1 is SGHDN and CDR2 FVKESK. This CDR3 comprises 15 residues. DNA for the CDR3: TGTGCCAGCAACAGGGGGAGCTCTGGGGCCAACGTCCTGACTTTC. Residues: CASNRGSSGANVLTF.

This clone was recorded once. The chain has TRBV6-5 and TRBJ1-2; a weak D match, TRBD1 (6 bases). This CDR3 comprises 15 residues. Germline V gene data show CDR1 as MNHEY and CDR2 as SVGAGI. Trimming took 8 bases from V and 4 from J, leaving 20 bases between them. The CDR3 DNA is TGTGCCAGCTACAAACCTGGGGGCAGAGGCTATGGCTACACCTTC. Its translation: CASYKPGGRGYGYTF.

The chain uses TRBV5-1 and TRBJ1-3; TRBD1 aligns across 7 bases. The CDR3 covers 14 residues. J lost 2 bases, V lost 1 base, and 0 bases had no gene match. The germline V gene has CDR1 SGHRS and CDR2 YFSETQ. The CDR3 region has the DNA TGCGCCAGCAGCTTGACAGGGGCTGGAAACACCATATATTTT. Protein product: CASSLTGAGNTIYF.

The V gene is TRBV5-1, the J gene TRBJ1-5; 7 bases map to TRBD1. V lost 5 bases and J lost 2; bases outside the gene matches: 7. Germline values: CDR1 SGHRS, CDR2 YFSETQ. This CDR3 has 15 amino acids. In DNA form, the CDR3 reads TGCGCCAGCAGACGACAGGGTGAAGGCAATCAGCCCCAGCATTTT. It codes for CASRRQGEGNQPQHF.

The CDR3 sequence is CASSYDTARFEAFF. The CDR3, as DNA: TGTGCCAGCAGTTACGACACTGCCCGCTTTGAAGCTTTCTTT. This chain links TRBV6-6 with TRBJ1-1; unclear D gene. Germline CDR1 and CDR2: MNHNY and SVGAGI (reference sequence). Trimming took off 2 bases at V and 7 bases at J, with 14 bases between the two ends. CDR3 length: 14 amino acids.

This chain links TRBV5-1 with TRBJ2-1; a weak D match, TRBD2 (5 bases). There are 13 residues in the CDR3. Trimming pared 1 base from V and 7 bases from J, leaving 9 bases between. Germline V gene lookup returns CDR1 SGHRS and CDR2 YFSETQ. CDR3 DNA: TGCGCCAGCAGCTTGAATTCGGGGAATGAGCAGTTCTTC. This encodes CASSLNSGNEQFF.

The V and J genes are TRBV4-1 and TRBJ2-2, with a possible D match to TRBD2 (6 bases). Germline values: CDR1 MGHRA, CDR2 YSYEKL. The V end lost 1 base, the J end lost 4 bases, and 19 bases lay between the germline ends. The CDR3 is 18 amino acids. The CDR3, as DNA: TGCGCCAGCAGCCAAGTTAGGTCGTGGGGAGGAAGCACCGGGGAGCTGTTTTTT. This translates into CASSQVRSWGGSTGELFF.

The V call is TRBV7-9, the J call TRBJ1-2; TRBD1 might be the D (5 bases). This CDR3 has 15 residues. Germline CDR1 reads SEHNR; CDR2 reads FQNEAQ (reference sequence). The V and J ends lost 1 base and 7 bases respectively, with 16 bases between them. The CDR3 DNA is TGTGCCAGCAGCTTAGGTGGGGCCAGGGACTTTGGCTACACCTTC. It codes for CASSLGGARDFGYTF.

The chain couples TRBV2 to TRBJ2-7, with no clear D. V lost 4 bases to trimming and J lost 0 bases, with 7 bases between them. The germline CDR1 and CDR2 sequences are SNHLY and FYNNEI. This CDR3 comprises 13 residues. The CDR3 nucleotides are TGTGCCAGCAGTGTAGAGAGCTCCTACGAGCAGTACTTC. Amino acids: CASSVESSYEQYF.

V and J are TRBV29-1 and TRBJ1-1, with TRBD1 matching 11 bases. The CDR3 covers 17 residues. Losses at the gene ends were 5 bases for V and 1 base for J; bases not matched to a gene: 12. Germline V gene sequence: CDR1 SQVTM, CDR2 ANQGSEA. The CDR3 loop reads CSVSDPGTGGENTEAFF. The CDR3 nucleotides are TGCAGCGTTTCTGACCCCGGGACAGGGGGAGAGAACACTGAAGCTTTCTTT. The complete variable domain, with remaining parts taken from reference TRBV29-1 and TRBJ1-1, reads SAVISQKPSRDICQRGTSLTIQCQVDSQVTMMFWYRQQPGQSLTLIATANQGSEATYESGFVIDKFPISRPNLTFSTLTVSNMSPEDSSIYLCSVSDPGTGGENTEAFFGQGTRLTVV.

This clone was picked up a small number of times. V usage is TRBV18 and J usage is TRBJ2-3; D might be TRBD1 (7 bases). Germline V gene data show CDR1 as KGHSH and CDR2 as LQKENI. V was shortened by 3 bases and J by 5 bases, with 12 bases between the two germline ends. This CDR3 comprises 14 residues. Here the CDR3 reads CASSPQGEEDTQYF. CDR3 in DNA: TGTGCCAGCTCACCCCAGGGGGAGGAAGATACGCAGTATTTT.

V and J are TRBV11-3 and TRBJ2-1; perhaps TRBD2 as D (5 bases). V was pared by 1 base and J by 7 bases, with 5 bases between. From germline, CDR1 is SGHNT and CDR2 YENEEA. This CDR3 is built from 12 residues. The CDR3 loop is CASSLAGNEQFF. The CDR3 DNA is TGTGCCAGCAGCTTAGCGGGGAATGAGCAGTTCTTC. Based on the CDR3 plus reference TRBV11-3 and TRBJ2-1, the full variable domain is EAGVVQSPRYKIIEKKQPVAFWCNPISGHNTLYWYLQNLGQGPELLIRYENEEAVDDSQLPKDRFSAERLKGVDSTLKIQPAELGDSAVYLCASSLAGNEQFFGPGTRLTVL.

The sample holds a few counts of this clone. Here the CDR3 reads CASSLWASNPAGELFF. The CDR3 DNA follows: TGTGCCAGCAGCTTATGGGCATCTAATCCGGCCGGGGAGCTGTTTTTT. The chain recombines TRBV7-3 with TRBJ2-2; D unclear. The CDR3 runs to 16 residues. Germline V gives CDR1 SGHTA, CDR2 FQGTGA. V was cut by 2 bases and J by 6 bases, with 16 bases left in between.

The chain carries TRBV10-3 and TRBJ2-5; 10 bases agree with TRBD2. The CDR3 covers 13 residues. Looked up from germline, CDR1 is ENHRY and CDR2 is SYGVKD. V trimming: 7 bases; J trimming: 4 bases; junction bases outside the gene matches: 3. The CDR3 spells CAINRLAGETQYF. In DNA form, the CDR3 reads TGTGCCATCAACCGACTAGCGGGAGAGACCCAGTACTTC.

The rearrangement joins TRBV7-9 to TRBJ2-1, with D perhaps TRBD2 (6 bases). V lost 0 bases and J lost 9, with 24 bases in between. The CDR3 totals 18 residues. From germline, CDR1 is SEHNR and CDR2 FQNEAQ (reference sequence). The CDR3 nucleotides are TGTGCCAGCAGCTTAGCGTGGTCCGGGACTCAACCGGCGAGTGAGCAGTTCTTC. Protein: CASSLAWSGTQPASEQFF.

The chain is built from TRBV5-6 and TRBJ2-3, with 10 positions matching TRBD1. The CDR3 spans 16 residues. Looked up from germline, CDR1 is SGHDT and CDR2 is YYEEEE. With 3 bases clipped from V and 1 base from J, the junction kept 5 bases outside the gene matches. CDR3 region: CASSYDRGLGTDTQYF. Written as DNA, the CDR3 is TGTGCCAGCAGCTACGACAGGGGGCTAGGCACAGATACGCAGTATTTT.

This clone appeared a single time. The chain uses TRBV18 and TRBJ1-1; no firm D call. Between the trimmed V and J ends, which lost 2 bases and 1 base, there was a span of 11 bases. Germline V gene sequence: CDR1 KGHSH, CDR2 LQKENI. The CDR3 has 15 residues. For the CDR3, the DNA is TGTGCCAGCTCACCAGTGCCAGGCCAGAACACTGAAGCTTTCTTT. This codes for CASSPVPGQNTEAFF.

This CDR3 reads CASTRGQSGANVLTF. In DNA form, the CDR3 reads TGTGCCAGCACCAGGGGGCAGTCTGGGGCCAACGTCCTGACTTTC. The V and J genes are TRBV5-6 and TRBJ2-6; 8 positions match TRBD1. Unmatched junction bases numbered 3, after V lost 6 bases and J lost 1 base. The CDR3 totals 15 residues. Germline V lookup: CDR1 SGHDT, CDR2 YYEEEE.

CDR3 nucleotides: TGTGCCAGCAGCCAGGTCCATGGCTACACCTTC. The encoded protein is CASSQVHGYTF. J is TRBJ1-2 and V is TRBV9, with D unresolved. Deletions cut 4 bases from V and 6 bases from J, with 7 bases between. Germline V lookup: CDR1 SGDLS, CDR2 YYNGEE. CDR3 length: 11 amino acids.

This clone was observed a few times. The J gene is TRBJ2-2, the V gene TRBV10-2; D unclear. The CDR3 is made up of 13 amino acids. Germline loops: CDR1 WSHSY, CDR2 SAAADI. Trimming shortened V by 6 bases and J by 5 bases, and 10 bases separated the two germline ends. The CDR3 loop reads CASSLRSTGELFF. CDR3 bases: TGCGCCAGCAGCCTTAGGAGTACCGGGGAGCTGTTTTTT.

V is TRBV5-6 and J is TRBJ2-4; TRBD2 might be the D (5 bases). Germline V gives CDR1 SGHDT, CDR2 YYEEEE. This CDR3 region has 15 residues. The V end lost 3 bases, the J end lost 10 bases, and 20 bases lay between the germline ends. The CDR3 reads CASSSGNISREIQYF. The CDR3 DNA reads as TGTGCCAGCAGCTCTGGAAACATTTCAAGGGAGATTCAGTACTTC.

V usage is TRBV19 and J usage is TRBJ2-5; unclear D gene. This CDR3 has 13 amino acids. From germline, CDR1 is LNHDA and CDR2 SQIVND (reference sequence). Trimming left V 5 bases short and J 5 bases short, with 12 bases between. The CDR3 region is CASSFGFHETQYF. CDR3 nucleotide sequence: TGTGCCAGTAGTTTCGGGTTCCACGAGACCCAGTACTTC.

The gene calls are TRBV5-1 and TRBJ2-3; 9 bases match TRBD1. Looked up from germline, CDR1 is SGHRS and CDR2 is YFSETQ. This CDR3 contains 16 residues. V lost 6 bases to trimming and J lost 4 bases; unmatched junction nucleotides: 12. CDR3 bases: TGCGCCAGCAATACCGGCGGGACAGGGTCCCCAGATACGCAGTATTTT. Its translation is CASNTGGTGSPDTQYF.

The rearrangement joins TRBV29-1 to TRBJ1-3; D uncertain. Looked up from germline, CDR1 is SQVTM and CDR2 is ANQGSEA. Trimming cost V 0 bases and J 5 bases, with 11 bases left between them. This CDR3 spans 14 amino acids. CDR3 protein: CSVEDPGMRNTIYF. CDR3 coding DNA: TGCAGCGTTGAAGATCCGGGTATGAGAAACACCATATATTTT.

Notes on this clone: The identical CDR3 is also encoded by other nucleotide sequences in the sample. V is TRBV9 and J is TRBJ2-7; weak D call: TRBD2 (6 bases). The V and J ends lost 5 bases and 1 base respectively, with 16 bases between them. The germline CDR1 and CDR2 sequences are SGDLS and YYNGEE. The CDR3 is 15 amino acids. The CDR3 reads CASSALSGYSYEQYF. Here the CDR3 DNA reads TGTGCCAGCAGTGCCCTCAGCGGGTATTCCTACGAGCAGTACTTC.

The chain joins TRBV5-4 to TRBJ2-7, with TRBD2 matching 8 bases. The CDR3 runs 13 residues. Germline CDR1 reads SGHNT; CDR2 reads YYREEE (reference sequence). Trimming took 4 bases from V and 6 from J; bases not matched to a gene: 6. CDR3 sequence: CASSQGLDGEQYF. The CDR3 nucleotides are TGTGCCAGCAGCCAGGGACTAGACGGCGAGCAGTACTTC.

The CDR3 is CASSSGDRGTDTQYF. CDR3 in DNA: TGTGCCAGCAGCTCAGGGGACAGGGGCACAGATACGCAGTATTTT. The chain links TRBV5-4 to TRBJ2-3; 9 nucleotides line up with TRBD1. The V gene's germline CDR1 is SGHNT and CDR2 YYREEE (reference sequence). The CDR3 totals 15 residues. Unmatched junction bases numbered 3, after V lost 3 bases and J lost 1 base.